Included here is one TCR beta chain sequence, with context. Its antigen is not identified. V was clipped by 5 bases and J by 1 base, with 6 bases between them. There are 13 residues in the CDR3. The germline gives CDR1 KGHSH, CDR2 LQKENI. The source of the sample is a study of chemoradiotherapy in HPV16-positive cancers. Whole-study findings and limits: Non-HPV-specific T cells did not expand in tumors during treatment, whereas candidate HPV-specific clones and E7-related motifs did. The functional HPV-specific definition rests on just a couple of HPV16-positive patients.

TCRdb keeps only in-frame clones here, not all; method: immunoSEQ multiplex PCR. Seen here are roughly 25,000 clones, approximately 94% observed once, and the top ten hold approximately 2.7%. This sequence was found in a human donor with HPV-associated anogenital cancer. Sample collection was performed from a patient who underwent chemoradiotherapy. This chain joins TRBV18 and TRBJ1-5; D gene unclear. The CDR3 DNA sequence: TGTGCCAGCTCATTGGAAAGCAATCAGCCCCAGCATTTT. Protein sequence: CASSLESNQPQHF.